A single sample gave rise to the 19 T cell receptor beta chains below, sequenced in a study of tumor-infiltrating lymphocytes in primary liver carcinoma (dated 2017 in TCRdb). Sequencing instrument: Illumina HiSeq 2500. Using a constant-region primer and ProtoScript II reverse transcriptase, TCRbeta-specific cDNA was reverse-transcribed from roughly 460 ng total RNA. Construction of the TCRbeta libraries relied on three nested rounds of multiplex PCR, following a slightly modified ARM-PCR procedure. Multiplex TRBV1-TRBV30 forward primers and a Cbeta reverse primer were used in the first two PCR rounds, each of which was run for around 10 cycles. TCRdb reanalyzed the raw reads on its own, using fastp at Q25 for trimming and MiXCR for clone calling, and kept in-frame beta chains. Each CDR3 protein appears once, grouped with its most common genes and DNA. The sample yields fewer than 350,000 distinct CDR3 sequences; 60% to 80% were counted once. Jointly, the top ten make up 9% to 10% of the sample.

Blood RNA was extracted from unsorted whole blood with TRIzol reagent; germline DNA came from the DNeasy Blood & Tissue kit. Sequenced input: peripheral blood. These receptors originate from a man in his forties with primary liver carcinoma and hepatitis B virus infection.

As concerns this clonotype: At one end the junction does not follow the germline gene, possibly because of a read error. The chain joins TRBV11-1 to TRBJ2-7; D unclear. The CDR3 consists of 17 residues. Germline V gene sequence: CDR1 SGHAT, CDR2 FQDESV (reference sequence). The CDR3 spells CASNLGPAAESSYEQYF. Here the CDR3 DNA reads TGTGCCAGCAACTTAGGGCCGGCGGCTGAGAGCTCCTACGAGCAGTACTTC.

Concerning this clonotype: This sequence may be a read error, since a much larger clone differs from it by one base. The chain employs TRBV5-4 and TRBJ2-7; maybe TRBD2 (5 bases). Germline CDR1 SGHNT, CDR2 YYREEE (reference sequence). CDR3 length equals 14 residues. Trimming stripped 0 bases from V and 6 bases from J, with 13 bases between. DNA of the CDR3: TGTGCCAGCAGCTTGGGGCCAGCGGCGGGCGAGCAGTACTTC. Protein product: CASSLGPAAGEQYF.

The gene calls are TRBV5-6 and TRBJ2-7; no firm D call. Germline-derived CDR1 and CDR2 are SGHDT and YYEEEE. The CDR3 consists of 15 residues. V dropped 4 bases and J dropped 4 bases, with 18 bases sitting between them. The CDR3 DNA reads TGTGCCAGCAGCGCACAGCTAACGAGGAATTACGAGCAGTACTTC. This encodes CASSAQLTRNYEQYF.

The V gene is TRBV29-1, the J gene TRBJ2-7; the D gene is possibly TRBD2 (6 bases). CDR1 is SQVTM and CDR2 is ANQGSEA in the germline V gene. This CDR3 region has 16 residues. V lost 6 bases, J lost 6 bases, and 27 bases lay in between. CDR3 amino acids: CSVASLVDYNTGEQYF. CDR3 DNA sequence: TGCAGCGTAGCTTCACTAGTGGACTACAACACGGGCGAGCAGTACTTC.

This clonotype came up a few times. This sequence may be a read error, since a much larger clone differs from it by one base. The chain couples TRBV29-1 to TRBJ2-5, with 8 bases that match TRBD1. The CDR3 spans 17 residues. Germline V CDR1 and CDR2: SQVTM, ANQGSEA. The ends lost 0 bases at V and 0 bases at J; junction bases unmatched: 9. The CDR3 here is CSVEDMYDRGYQETQYF. The CDR3 bases are TGCAGCGTTGAAGATATGTATGACAGGGGTTACCAAGAGACCCAGTACTTC.

A word on this clonotype: A much larger clone lies one base from this, so it may be a read error. This chain links TRBV6-2 or TRBV6-3 with TRBJ2-5; 8 bases fit TRBD1. Unmatched junction bases numbered 5, after V lost 7 bases and J lost 4 bases. Germline assignment: CDR1 MNHEY and CDR2 SVGEGT. CDR3 length equals 13 residues. The CDR3 DNA sequence: TGTGCCAGCATATGGACAGGGACAGAGACCCAGTACTTC. Translating gives CASIWTGTETQYF.

This rearrangement joins TRBV10-2 to TRBJ1-3; D gene unclear. The V gene's germline CDR1 is WSHSY and CDR2 SAAADI. V shed 10 bases and J shed 4 bases, with 20 bases lying between them. The CDR3 contains 15 residues. Here the CDR3 reads CANSSWEASGNTIYF. CDR3 DNA: TGCGCCAACAGCTCCTGGGAAGCATCAGGAAACACCATATATTTT.

This clonotype has only one observation. A much larger clone differs by one base, so this may be a read error. The chain uses TRBV29-1 and TRBJ2-3; D is possibly TRBD1 (6 bases). CDR1 SQVTM and CDR2 ANQGSEA come from the germline V gene. The germline V and J ends were trimmed by 2 bases and 2 bases, with 8 bases remaining between them. The CDR3 extends over 13 amino acids. As DNA, the CDR3 is TGCAGCGTTGAAAGGGGGTTCACAGATACGCAGTATTTT. It codes for CSVERGFTDTQYF.

On this clonotype: An end of the junction does not agree with germline; a read error may underlie this. The V call is TRBV5-6, the J call TRBJ2-2; TRBD2 aligns across 7 bases. The CDR3 contains 15 residues. The germline V gene has CDR1 SGHDT and CDR2 YYEEEE. As DNA, the CDR3 is TGTGCCAGCAGCGGTAGCGGGCCGAACACCGGGGAGCTGTTATTT. This codes for CASSGSGPNTGELLF.

This clonotype appeared a few times. The rearrangement uses TRBV28 and TRBJ1-1; D is undetermined. V was shortened by 3 bases and J by 5 bases, with 4 bases between the two germline ends. In germline, CDR1 is MDHEN, CDR2 SYDVKM. There are 11 residues in the CDR3. As DNA, the CDR3 is TGTGCCAGCAGTTTTGCGACTGAAGCTTTCTTT. This encodes CASSFATEAFF.

The CDR3 spells CADRTSGSINEQFF. In nucleotides, the CDR3 is TGTGCCGACAGGACTAGCGGGAGTATCAATGAGCAGTTCTTC. The J gene is TRBJ2-1, the V gene TRBV6-5; the match to TRBD2 covers 13 bases. The CDR3 totals 14 residues. From germline, CDR1 is MNHEY and CDR2 SVGAGI. The V gene end was trimmed by 11 bases and the J gene end by 6 bases; junction bases not matched to a gene: 7.

A remark on this clonotype: At one of its ends the junction is not consistent with the germline gene, which may arise from a read error. The V gene is TRBV11-2, the J gene TRBJ2-7; D is uncertain. The CDR3 consists of 13 residues. Germline V gene data show CDR1 as SGHAT and CDR2 as FQNNGV. The CDR3 reads CANSLTETTEQYF. CDR3 in DNA: TGTGCCAACAGCTTAACTGAGACGACCGAGCAGTACTTC.

This rearrangement joins TRBV28 to TRBJ2-7; D uncertain. This CDR3 is 13 amino acids long. V lost 7 bases and J lost 0, with 10 bases in between. Germline-derived CDR1 and CDR2 are MDHEN and SYDVKM. The CDR3 protein is CASMTPLSYEQYF. Written as DNA, the CDR3 is TGTGCCAGCATGACGCCCCTCTCCTACGAGCAGTACTTC. The full variable domain, rest sourced from reference TRBV28 and TRBJ2-7, is DVKVTQSSRYLVKRTGEKVFLECVQDMDHENMFWYRQDPGLGLRLIYFSYDVKMKEKGDIPEGYSVSREKKERFSLILESASTNQTSMYLCASMTPLSYEQYFGPGTRLTVT.

This clonotype was picked up a small number of times. DNA for the CDR3: TGCGCCAGCAGCCCGGACAGGGTGGGGCAAGAGACCCAGTACTTC. This gives the protein CASSPDRVGQETQYF. J is TRBJ2-5 and V is TRBV5-1; 8 nucleotides agree with TRBD1. The CDR3 is made up of 15 amino acids. Germline-derived CDR1 and CDR2 are SGHRS and YFSETQ. V lost 4 bases, J lost 2 bases, and 7 bases stayed unmatched.

Concerning this clonotype itself: A much larger clone differs from this one at a single base, so this may be a read error. The rearrangement links TRBV4-3 to TRBJ2-1; 9 bases map to TRBD2. This CDR3 has 15 amino acids. CDR1 is LGHNA, CDR2 YSLEER, per germline. The V and J ends lost 1 base and 12 bases, in that order; junction bases with no gene match: 10. The CDR3 reads CASSQAAGGRYGQFF. The CDR3 DNA reads as TGCGCCAGCAGCCAAGCGGCGGGAGGGAGGTATGGGCAGTTCTTC.

On this clonotype itself: This clone may be a read error of a much larger clone one base away. J is TRBJ2-5 and V is TRBV4-1; TRBD2 matches at 8 bases. Germline values: CDR1 MGHRA, CDR2 YSYEKL. The CDR3 is 15 amino acids. The J segment lost 7 bases and the V segment lost 1 base, leaving 8 bases of the junction unmatched. The CDR3 nucleotides are TGCGCCAGCAGCCAAGCGACAAGCGGGAGAGTGACCCAGTACTTC. The encoded protein is CASSQATSGRVTQYF.

Concerning this clonotype: Mismatch with germline at one junction end may stem from a read error. The V and J genes are TRBV12-3 or TRBV12-4 and TRBJ2-1; possibly TRBD2 for D (5 bases). The CDR3 loop spans 15 amino acids. CDR3 nucleotides: TGTGCCGGCAGTCCCATTAGCGTTTCCTACAATGAGCAGTTCTTC. This gives the protein CAGSPISVSYNEQFF.

The chain couples TRBV5-4 to TRBJ2-7; TRBD2 agrees at 12 bases. The CDR3 totals 16 residues. CDR1 SGHNT and CDR2 YYREEE come from the germline V gene (reference sequence). V trimming: 4 bases; J trimming: 5 bases; junction bases outside the gene matches: 10. The CDR3 region is CASSTPPSGRGNEQYF. The CDR3 coding sequence is TGTGCCAGCAGCACCCCCCCTAGCGGGAGGGGAAACGAGCAGTACTTC.

About this clonotype itself: Here the CDR3 omits its conserved ending phenylalanine or tryptophan, so a read error is the likely source. This sequence joins TRBV7-3 and TRBJ2-3; tentative D call: TRBD1 (6 bases). This CDR3 spans 15 amino acids. The germline V gene encodes CDR1 SGHTA and CDR2 FQGTGA. V lost 5 bases, J lost 1 base, and 13 bases lay in between. DNA for the CDR3: TGTGCCAGCAGCCTCCCGACAGGTGGCACAGATACGCAGTATTTG. Its protein is CASSLPTGGTDTQYL.